These T cell receptor beta chains were read from a single sample in a study of control samples from healthy donors and cancer patients. Profiling relied on immunoSEQ multiplex PCR, and the TCRdb table lists in-frame clones only, not all of them. The sample consists of some 74,000 clones, 70% to 90% of them appearing once. Sequencing was done on a sample of blood. These receptors all stem from a woman aged 50 to 65 in good health. CDR3s include the opening cysteine and the closing phenylalanine or tryptophan. A D gene is named only where the DNA matches it firmly. Size tells how often a clone was seen (once, few, many) or the class of an expanded clone, and some rows leave it out.

V,size,D,J,CDR3,DNA
TRBV7-8,once,TRBD2,TRBJ2-1,CASSLGTSGNNEQFF,TGTGCCAGCAGCTTAGGGACTAGCGGAAACAATGAGCAGTTCTTC
TRBV9,-,TRBD1,TRBJ2-3,CASSVATGTGAQDTQYF,TGTGCCAGCAGCGTAGCTACCGGGACAGGGGCTCAAGATACGCAGTATTTT
TRBV5-1,-,-,TRBJ1-4,CASSKMAGRSNEKLFF,TGCGCCAGCAGCAAAATGGCAGGGCGGTCTAATGAAAAACTGTTTTTT
TRBV6-6,-,TRBD1,TRBJ1-5,CASSYSGQVPNQPQHF,TGTGCCAGCAGTTACTCGGGACAGGTTCCCAATCAGCCCCAGCATTTT
TRBV5-8,-,TRBD2,TRBJ2-1,CASSLGRLAGSGDEQFF,TGTGCCAGCAGCTTGGGGAGGTTAGCGGGATCTGGGGATGAGCAGTTCTTC
TRBV7-2,once,-,TRBJ1-3,CASTLMIYPGNTIYF,TGTGCCAGCACGCTCATGATATACCCCGGAAACACCATATATTTT
TRBV30,-,-,TRBJ1-6,CAWTTGPASPLHF,TGTGCCTGGACTACAGGGCCGGCTTCACCCCTCCACTTT
TRBV7-9,once,TRBD1,TRBJ2-7,CASSPTGYEQYF,TGTGCCAGCAGCCCGACAGGGTACGAGCAGTACTTC
TRBV3-1/TRBV3-2,-,-,TRBJ1-2,CASWGGPGGSYGYTF,TGTGCCAGCTGGGGGGGACCGGGCGGGTCCTATGGCTACACCTTC
TRBV12-3/TRBV12-4,-,-,TRBJ2-7,CASSFLPSLGQYF,TGTGCCAGCAGTTTCCTCCCTTCGCTTGGGCAGTACTTC
TRBV15,-,-,TRBJ2-1,CATSLAREDEQFF,TGTGCCACCAGCTTAGCCAGGGAAGATGAGCAGTTCTTC
TRBV12-3/TRBV12-4,few,-,TRBJ1-5,CASTLGGLRAQHF,TGTGCCAGCACTTTAGGGGGATTACGGGCCCAGCATTTT
TRBV9,-,-,TRBJ1-1,CASSVGGQNTEAFF,TGTGCCAGCAGCGTAGGCGGCCAGAACACTGAAGCTTTCTTT
TRBV30,-,-,TRBJ2-3,CAWSVGNTDTQYF,TGTGCCTGGAGTGTGGGAAACACAGATACGCAGTATTTT